This T cell receptor beta chain was obtained from a study of T cells in localized non-small cell lung cancer. This CDR3 is 12 amino acids long. Germline loops: CDR1 SGHAT, CDR2 FQNNGV. With 6 bases removed from V and 7 bases from J, the gap between germline ends came to 9 bases. On this clone itself: The target antigen is unknown.

Generated by immunoSEQ multiplex PCR, the TCRdb table keeps only in-frame clones and is missing some. The sample lists 45,000 to 70,000 clones, about nine tenths occurring once. Regarding the study as a whole: Adjacent lung exhibited a median of about 50 among the 100 most abundant tumor clones. Sequencing, confined to only one tumor region, leaves heterogeneity possible. Exceeding tumor, uninvolved adjacent lung had the highest T cell clonality.

This TCR was sampled from a woman between 35 and 70 years old with stage I lung adenocarcinoma. The input for sequencing was peripheral blood, taken before any cancer treatment. V gene TRBV11-2 combines with J gene TRBJ2-2, with D possibly called TRBD1 or TRBD2 (5 bases each). The CDR3 here is CASRRGDGELFF. CDR3 nucleotides: TGTGCCAGCAGGAGGGGCGACGGGGAGCTGTTTTTT.